The clone carrying this T cell receptor (beta chain) was seen only a few times. The CDR3 is made up of 17 amino acids. Germline trimming cut 5 bases from V and 3 bases from J; bases unmatched to any gene: 11. Germline V gives CDR1 MNHEY, CDR2 SVGAGI. TCRdb analysed the RT-PCR reads with MiXCR anew, one entry per CDR3 protein. The sample lists more than 600,000 distinct CDR3 sequences, approximately 15% occurring once. The TCR was taken from a female donor in good health, serving as a healthy control. J is TRBJ1-5 and V is TRBV6-5, with 9 bases identical to TRBD1. Sequences were obtained from memory CD4+ T cells from blood. The CDR3 DNA reads as TGTGCCAGCAGTCGAACTCCGGGACAGGGATCCAATCAGCCCCAGCATTTT. Protein product: CASSRTPGQGSNQPQHF.